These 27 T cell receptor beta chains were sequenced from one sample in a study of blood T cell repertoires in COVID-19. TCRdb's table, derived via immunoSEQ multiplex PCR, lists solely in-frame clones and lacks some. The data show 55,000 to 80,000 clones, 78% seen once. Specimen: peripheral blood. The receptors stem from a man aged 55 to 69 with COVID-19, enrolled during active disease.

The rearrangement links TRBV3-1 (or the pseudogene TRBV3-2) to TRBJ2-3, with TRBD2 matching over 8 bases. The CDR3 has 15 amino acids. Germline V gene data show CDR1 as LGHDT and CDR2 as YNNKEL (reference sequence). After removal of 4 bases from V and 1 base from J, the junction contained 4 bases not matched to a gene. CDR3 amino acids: CASSLSGIGTDTQYF. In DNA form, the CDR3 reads TGTGCCAGCAGCCTTAGCGGGATAGGCACAGATACGCAGTATTTT.

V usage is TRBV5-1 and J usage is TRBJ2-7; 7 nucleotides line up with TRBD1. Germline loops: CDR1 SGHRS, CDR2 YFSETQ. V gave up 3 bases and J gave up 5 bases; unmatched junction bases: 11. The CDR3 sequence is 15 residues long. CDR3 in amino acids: CASSSRTQGLDEQYF. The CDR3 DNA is TGCGCCAGCAGCTCACGAACACAGGGGCTCGACGAGCAGTACTTC.

The CDR3 loop reads CASSRSGGGEQYF. CDR3 DNA sequence: TGTGCCAGCAGTCGCTCAGGGGGCGGCGAGCAGTACTTC. This rearrangement joins TRBV6-5 to TRBJ2-7; 8 bases fit TRBD1. CDR1 MNHEY and CDR2 SVGAGI come from the germline V gene. CDR3 size: 13 residues. Unmatched junction bases numbered 6, after V lost 5 bases and J lost 6 bases.

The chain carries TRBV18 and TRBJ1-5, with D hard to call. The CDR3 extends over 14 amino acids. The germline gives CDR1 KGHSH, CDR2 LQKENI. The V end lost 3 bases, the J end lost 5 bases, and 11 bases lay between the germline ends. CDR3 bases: TGTGCCAGCTCACCCAGCCACGCGGATCAGCCCCAGCATTTT. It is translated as CASSPSHADQPQHF.

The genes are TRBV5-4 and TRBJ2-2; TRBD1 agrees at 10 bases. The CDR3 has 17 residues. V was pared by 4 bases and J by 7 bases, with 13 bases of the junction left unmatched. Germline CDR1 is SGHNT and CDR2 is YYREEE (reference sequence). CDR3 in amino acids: CASSPEPPDRGVGELFF. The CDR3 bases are TGTGCCAGCAGCCCCGAACCCCCGGACAGGGGGGTCGGGGAGCTGTTTTTT.

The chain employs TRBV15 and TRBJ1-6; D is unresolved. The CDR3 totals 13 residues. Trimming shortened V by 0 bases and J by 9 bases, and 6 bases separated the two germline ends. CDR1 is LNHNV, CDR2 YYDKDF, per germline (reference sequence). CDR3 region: CATSRERLSPLHF. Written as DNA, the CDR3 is TGTGCCACCAGCAGAGAGCGCCTTTCACCCCTCCACTTT.

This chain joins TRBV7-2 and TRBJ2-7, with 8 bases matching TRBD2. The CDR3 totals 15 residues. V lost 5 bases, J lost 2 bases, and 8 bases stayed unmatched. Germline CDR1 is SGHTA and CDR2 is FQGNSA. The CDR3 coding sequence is TGTGCCAGCAGCCCAACCAAACTAGCGGCCTACGAGCAGTACTTC. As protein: CASSPTKLAAYEQYF.

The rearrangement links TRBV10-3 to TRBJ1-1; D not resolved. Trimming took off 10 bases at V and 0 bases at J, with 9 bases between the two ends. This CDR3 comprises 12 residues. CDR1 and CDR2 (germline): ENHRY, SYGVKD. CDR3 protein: CATSDLNTEAFF. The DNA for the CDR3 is TGTGCCACCTCAGACTTGAACACTGAAGCTTTCTTT.

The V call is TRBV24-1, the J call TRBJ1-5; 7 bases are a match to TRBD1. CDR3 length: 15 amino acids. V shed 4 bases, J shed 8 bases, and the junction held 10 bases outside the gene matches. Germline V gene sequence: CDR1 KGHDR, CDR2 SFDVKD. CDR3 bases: TGTGCCACCAGTGAAGGACAGGCGGGTAATAAGCCCCAGCATTTT. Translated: CATSEGQAGNKPQHF.

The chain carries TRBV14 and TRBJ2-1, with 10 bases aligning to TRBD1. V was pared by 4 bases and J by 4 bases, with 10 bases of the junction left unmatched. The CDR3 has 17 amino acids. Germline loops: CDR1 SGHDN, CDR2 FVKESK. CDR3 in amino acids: CASSLPRDRGPYNEQFF. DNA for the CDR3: TGTGCCAGCAGCCTGCCCCGGGACAGGGGCCCTTACAATGAGCAGTTCTTC.

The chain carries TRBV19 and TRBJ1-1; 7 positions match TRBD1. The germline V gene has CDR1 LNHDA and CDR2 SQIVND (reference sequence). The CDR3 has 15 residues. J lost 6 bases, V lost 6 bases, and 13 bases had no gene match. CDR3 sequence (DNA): TGTGCCAGTAGCCCGACAGGGAGAGTATTCGCTGAAGCTTTCTTT. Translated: CASSPTGRVFAEAFF.

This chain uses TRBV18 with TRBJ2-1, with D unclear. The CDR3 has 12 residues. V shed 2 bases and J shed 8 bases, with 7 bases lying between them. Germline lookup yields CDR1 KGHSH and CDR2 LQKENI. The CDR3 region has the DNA TGTGCCAGCTCACCAAACTCTCATGAGCAGTTCTTC. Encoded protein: CASSPNSHEQFF.

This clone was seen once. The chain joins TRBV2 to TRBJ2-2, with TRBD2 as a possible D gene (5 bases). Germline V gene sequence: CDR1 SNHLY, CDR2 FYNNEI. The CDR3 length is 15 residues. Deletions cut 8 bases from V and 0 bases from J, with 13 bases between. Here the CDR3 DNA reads TGTGCCAGCCGGGTTGTAGCGCCGAACACCGGGGAGCTGTTTTTT. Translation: CASRVVAPNTGELFF.

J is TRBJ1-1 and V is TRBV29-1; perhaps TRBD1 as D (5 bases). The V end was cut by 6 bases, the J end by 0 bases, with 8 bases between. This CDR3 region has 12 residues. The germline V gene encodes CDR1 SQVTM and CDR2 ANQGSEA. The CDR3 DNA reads TGCAGCGTGGGGGGGGTGAACACTGAAGCTTTCTTT. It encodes CSVGGVNTEAFF.

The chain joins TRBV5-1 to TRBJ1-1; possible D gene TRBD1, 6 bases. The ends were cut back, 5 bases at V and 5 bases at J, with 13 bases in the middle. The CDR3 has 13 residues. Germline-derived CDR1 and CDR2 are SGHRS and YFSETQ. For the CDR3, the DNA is TGCGCCAGCAGGCCCTCGGGACAAACTGAAGCTTTCTTT. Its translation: CASRPSGQTEAFF.

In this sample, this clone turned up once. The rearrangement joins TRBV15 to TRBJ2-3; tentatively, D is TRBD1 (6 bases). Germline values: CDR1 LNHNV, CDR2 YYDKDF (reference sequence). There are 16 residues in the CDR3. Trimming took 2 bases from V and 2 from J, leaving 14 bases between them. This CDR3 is CATSRKIGGFTDTQYF. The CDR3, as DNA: TGTGCCACCAGCAGAAAAATAGGGGGATTCACAGATACGCAGTATTTT.

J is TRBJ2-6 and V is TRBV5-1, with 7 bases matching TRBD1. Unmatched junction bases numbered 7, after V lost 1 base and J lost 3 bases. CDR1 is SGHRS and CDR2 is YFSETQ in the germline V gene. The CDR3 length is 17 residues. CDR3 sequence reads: CASSLQGGQIGANVLTF. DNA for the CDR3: TGCGCCAGCAGCTTGCAAGGGGGCCAGATTGGGGCCAACGTCCTGACTTTC. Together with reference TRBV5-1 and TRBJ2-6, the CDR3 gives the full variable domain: KAGVTQTPRYLIKTRGQQVTLSCSPISGHRSVSWYQQTPGQGLQFLFEYFSETQRNKGNFPGRFSGRQFSNSRSEMNVSTLELGDSALYLCASSLQGGQIGANVLTFGAGSRLTVL.

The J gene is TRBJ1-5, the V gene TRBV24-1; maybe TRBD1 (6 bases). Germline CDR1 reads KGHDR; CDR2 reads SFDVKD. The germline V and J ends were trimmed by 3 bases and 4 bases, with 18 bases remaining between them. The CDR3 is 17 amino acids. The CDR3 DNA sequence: TGTGCCACCAGTGATCGCGGACAGAGAGGCAGGAATCAGCCCCAGCATTTT. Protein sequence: CATSDRGQRGRNQPQHF.

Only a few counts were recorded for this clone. CDR3 region: CASSPARPGEQYF. CDR3 nucleotide sequence: TGCGCCAGCAGCCCAGCCCGTCCGGGCGAGCAGTACTTC. This sequence joins TRBV10-2 and TRBJ2-7; D unclear. The CDR3 loop spans 13 amino acids. The V end lost 6 bases, the J end lost 6 bases, and 15 bases lay between the germline ends. Germline lookup yields CDR1 WSHSY and CDR2 SAAADI.

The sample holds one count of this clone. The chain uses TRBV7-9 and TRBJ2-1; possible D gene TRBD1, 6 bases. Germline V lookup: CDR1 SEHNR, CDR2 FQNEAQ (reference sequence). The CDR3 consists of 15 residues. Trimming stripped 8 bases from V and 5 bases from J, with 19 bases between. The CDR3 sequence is CASEKRDKLNNEQFF. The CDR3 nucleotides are TGTGCCAGCGAAAAAAGGGACAAGTTAAACAATGAGCAGTTCTTC.

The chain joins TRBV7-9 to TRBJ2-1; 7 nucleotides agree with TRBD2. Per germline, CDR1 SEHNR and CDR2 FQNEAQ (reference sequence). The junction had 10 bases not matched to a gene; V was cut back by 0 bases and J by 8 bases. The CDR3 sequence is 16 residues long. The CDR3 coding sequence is TGTGCCAGCAGCTTAGCTGAGGGCGGGAGTGTATATGAGCAGTTCTTC. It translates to CASSLAEGGSVYEQFF.

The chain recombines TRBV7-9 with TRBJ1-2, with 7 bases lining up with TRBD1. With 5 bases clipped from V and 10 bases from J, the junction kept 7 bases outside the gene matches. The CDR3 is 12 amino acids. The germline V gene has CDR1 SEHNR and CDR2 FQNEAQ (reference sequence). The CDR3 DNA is TGTGCCAGCAGCCGCGGGACAGCTTACTACACCTTC. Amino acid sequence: CASSRGTAYYTF.

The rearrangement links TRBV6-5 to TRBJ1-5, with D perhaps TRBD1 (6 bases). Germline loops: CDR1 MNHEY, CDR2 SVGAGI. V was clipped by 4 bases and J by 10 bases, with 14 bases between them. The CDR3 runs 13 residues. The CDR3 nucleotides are TGTGCCAGCAGTTTACAACAGGGCACCCCCCAGCATTTT. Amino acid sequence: CASSLQQGTPQHF.

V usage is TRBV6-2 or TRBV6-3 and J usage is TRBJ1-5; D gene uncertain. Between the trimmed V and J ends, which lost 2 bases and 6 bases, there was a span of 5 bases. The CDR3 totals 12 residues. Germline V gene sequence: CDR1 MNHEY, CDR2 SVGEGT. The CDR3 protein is CASSYGSQPQHF. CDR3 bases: TGTGCCAGCAGTTACGGCAGTCAGCCCCAGCATTTT.

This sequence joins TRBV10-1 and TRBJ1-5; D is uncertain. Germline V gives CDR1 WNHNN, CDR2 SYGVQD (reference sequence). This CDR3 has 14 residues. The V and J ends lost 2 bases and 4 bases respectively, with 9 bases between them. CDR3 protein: CASSEGGRNQPQHF. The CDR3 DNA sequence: TGCGCCAGCAGTGAGGGTGGTCGGAATCAGCCCCAGCATTTT.

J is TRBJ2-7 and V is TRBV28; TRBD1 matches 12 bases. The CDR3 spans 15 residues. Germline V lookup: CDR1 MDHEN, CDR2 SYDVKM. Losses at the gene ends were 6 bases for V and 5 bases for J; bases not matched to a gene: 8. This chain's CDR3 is CASSPAGQGANEQYF. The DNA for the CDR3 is TGTGCCAGCAGCCCTGCGGGACAGGGGGCAAACGAGCAGTACTTC.

This chain's CDR3 is CASRPDRGSMNEQFF. The CDR3 bases are TGCGCCAGCAGACCAGACAGGGGAAGTATGAATGAGCAGTTCTTC. This chain connects TRBV5-1 to TRBJ2-1, with 8 bases aligning to TRBD1. Germline assignment: CDR1 SGHRS and CDR2 YFSETQ. The CDR3 consists of 15 residues. Trimming cost V 5 bases and J 7 bases; bases outside gene matches: 11. The entire variable domain, with the rest obtained from reference TRBV5-1 and TRBJ2-1, is as follows: KAGVTQTPRYLIKTRGQQVTLSCSPISGHRSVSWYQQTPGQGLQFLFEYFSETQRNKGNFPGRFSGRQFSNSRSEMNVSTLELGDSALYLCASRPDRGSMNEQFFGPGTRLTVL.